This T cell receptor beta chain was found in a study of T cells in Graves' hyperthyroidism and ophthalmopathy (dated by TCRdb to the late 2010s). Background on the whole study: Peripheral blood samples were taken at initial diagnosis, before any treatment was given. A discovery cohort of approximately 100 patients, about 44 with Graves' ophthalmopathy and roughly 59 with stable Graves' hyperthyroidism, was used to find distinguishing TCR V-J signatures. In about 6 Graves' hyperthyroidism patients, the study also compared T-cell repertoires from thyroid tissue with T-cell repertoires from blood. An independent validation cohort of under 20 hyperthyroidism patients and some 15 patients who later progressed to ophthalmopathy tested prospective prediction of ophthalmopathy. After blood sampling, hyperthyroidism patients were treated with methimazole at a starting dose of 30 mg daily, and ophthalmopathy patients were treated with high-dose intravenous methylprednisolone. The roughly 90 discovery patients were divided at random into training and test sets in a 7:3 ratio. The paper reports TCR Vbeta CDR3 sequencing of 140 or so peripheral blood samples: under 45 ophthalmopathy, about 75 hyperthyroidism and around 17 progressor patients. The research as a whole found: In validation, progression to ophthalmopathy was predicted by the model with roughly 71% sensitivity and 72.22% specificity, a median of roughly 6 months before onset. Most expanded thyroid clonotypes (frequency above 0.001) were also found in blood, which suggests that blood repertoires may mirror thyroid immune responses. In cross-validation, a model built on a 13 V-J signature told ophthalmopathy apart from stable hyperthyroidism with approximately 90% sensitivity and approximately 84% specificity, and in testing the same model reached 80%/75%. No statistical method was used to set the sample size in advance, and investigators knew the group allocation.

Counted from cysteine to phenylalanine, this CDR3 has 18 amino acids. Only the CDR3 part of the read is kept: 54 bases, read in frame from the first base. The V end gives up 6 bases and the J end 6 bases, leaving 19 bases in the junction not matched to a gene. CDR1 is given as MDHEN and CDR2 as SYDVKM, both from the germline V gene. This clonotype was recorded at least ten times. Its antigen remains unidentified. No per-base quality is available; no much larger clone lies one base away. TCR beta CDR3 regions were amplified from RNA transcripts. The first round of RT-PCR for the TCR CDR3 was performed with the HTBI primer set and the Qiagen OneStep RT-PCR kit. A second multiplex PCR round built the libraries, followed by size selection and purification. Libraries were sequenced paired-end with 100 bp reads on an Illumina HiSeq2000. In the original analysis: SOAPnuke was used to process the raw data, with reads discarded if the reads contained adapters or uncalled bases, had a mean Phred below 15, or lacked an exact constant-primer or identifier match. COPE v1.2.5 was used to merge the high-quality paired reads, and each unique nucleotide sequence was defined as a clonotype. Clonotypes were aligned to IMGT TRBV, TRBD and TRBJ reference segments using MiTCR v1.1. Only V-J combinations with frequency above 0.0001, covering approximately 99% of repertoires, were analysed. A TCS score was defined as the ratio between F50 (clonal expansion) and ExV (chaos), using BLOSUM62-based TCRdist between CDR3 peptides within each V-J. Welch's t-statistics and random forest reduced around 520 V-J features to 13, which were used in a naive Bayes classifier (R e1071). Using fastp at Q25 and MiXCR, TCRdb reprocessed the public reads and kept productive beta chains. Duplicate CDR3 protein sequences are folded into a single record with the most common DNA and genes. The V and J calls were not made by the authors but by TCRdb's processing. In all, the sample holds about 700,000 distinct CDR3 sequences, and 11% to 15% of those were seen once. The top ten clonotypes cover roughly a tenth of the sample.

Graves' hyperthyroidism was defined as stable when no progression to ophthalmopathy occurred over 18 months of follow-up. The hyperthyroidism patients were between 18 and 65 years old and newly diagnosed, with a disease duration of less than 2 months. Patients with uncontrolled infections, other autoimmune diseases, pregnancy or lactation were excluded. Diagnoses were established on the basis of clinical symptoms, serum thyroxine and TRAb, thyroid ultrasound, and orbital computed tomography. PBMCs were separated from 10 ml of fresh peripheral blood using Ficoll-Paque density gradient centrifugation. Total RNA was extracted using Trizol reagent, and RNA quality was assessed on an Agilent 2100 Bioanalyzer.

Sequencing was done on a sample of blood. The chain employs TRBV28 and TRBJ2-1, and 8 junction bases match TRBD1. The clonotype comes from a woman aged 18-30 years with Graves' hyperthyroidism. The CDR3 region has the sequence CASSRGAAWTGWPNEQFF. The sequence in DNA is TGTGCCAGCAGCCGTGGCGCCGCATGGACAGGGTGGCCCAATGAGCAGTTCTTC.